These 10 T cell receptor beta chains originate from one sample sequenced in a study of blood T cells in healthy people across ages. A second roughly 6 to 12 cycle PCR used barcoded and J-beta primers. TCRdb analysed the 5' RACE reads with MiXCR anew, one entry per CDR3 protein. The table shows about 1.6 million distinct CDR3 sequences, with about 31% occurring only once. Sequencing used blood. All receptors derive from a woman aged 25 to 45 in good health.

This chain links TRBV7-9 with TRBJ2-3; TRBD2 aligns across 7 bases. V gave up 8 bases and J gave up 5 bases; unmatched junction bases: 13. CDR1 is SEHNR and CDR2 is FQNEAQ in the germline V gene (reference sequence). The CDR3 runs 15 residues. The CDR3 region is CASLRSGGVLDTQYF. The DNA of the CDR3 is TGTGCCAGCTTGAGGTCGGGAGGCGTGTTAGATACGCAGTATTTT.

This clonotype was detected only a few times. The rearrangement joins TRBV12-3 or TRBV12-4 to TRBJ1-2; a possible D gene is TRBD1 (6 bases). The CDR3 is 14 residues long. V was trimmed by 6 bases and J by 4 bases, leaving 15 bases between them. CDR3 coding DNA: TGTGCCAGCAGCTTTGGCAGGGGATCCTATGGCTACACCTTC. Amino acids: CASSFGRGSYGYTF.

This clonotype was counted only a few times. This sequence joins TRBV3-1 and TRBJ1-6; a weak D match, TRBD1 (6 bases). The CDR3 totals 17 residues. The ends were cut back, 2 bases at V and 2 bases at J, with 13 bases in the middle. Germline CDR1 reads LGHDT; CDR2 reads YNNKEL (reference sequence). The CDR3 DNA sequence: TGTGCCAGCAGCCAACAGGGGATAATACCCTATAATTCACCCCTCCACTTT. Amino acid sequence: CASSQQGIIPYNSPLHF. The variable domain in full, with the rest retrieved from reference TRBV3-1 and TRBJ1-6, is DTAVSQTPKYLVTQMGNDKSIKCEQNLGHDTMYWYKQDSKKFLKIMFSYNNKELIINETVPNRFSPKSPDKAHLNLHINSLELGDSAVYFCASSQQGIIPYNSPLHFGNGTRLTVT.

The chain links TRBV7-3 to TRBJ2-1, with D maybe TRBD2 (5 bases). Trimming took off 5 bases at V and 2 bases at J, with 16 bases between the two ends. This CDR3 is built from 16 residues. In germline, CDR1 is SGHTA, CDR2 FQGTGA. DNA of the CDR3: TGTGCCAGCAGCCCAATGGAGGCTAAGACCTACAATGAGCAGTTCTTC. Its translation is CASSPMEAKTYNEQFF. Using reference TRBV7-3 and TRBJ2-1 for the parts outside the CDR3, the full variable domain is GAGVSQTPSNKVTEKGKYVELRCDPISGHTALYWYRQSLGQGPEFLIYFQGTGAADDSGLPNDRFFAVRPEGSVSTLKIQRTERGDSAVYLCASSPMEAKTYNEQFFGPGTRLTVL.

CDR3 DNA sequence: TGTGCCACCAAGACAGTTGGGAACACTGAAGCTTTCTTT. It is translated as CATKTVGNTEAFF. The rearrangement joins TRBV6-1 to TRBJ1-1, with a weak D call TRBD1 (5 bases). Trimming cost V 10 bases and J 1 base, with 13 bases left between them. Per germline, CDR1 MNHNS and CDR2 SASEGT. The CDR3 sequence is 13 residues long.

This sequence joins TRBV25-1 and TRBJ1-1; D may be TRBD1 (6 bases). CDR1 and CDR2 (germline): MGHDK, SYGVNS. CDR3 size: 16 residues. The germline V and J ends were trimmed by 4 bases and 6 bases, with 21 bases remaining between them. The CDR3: CASSGTTGGARPEAFF. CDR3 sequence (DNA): TGTGCCAGCAGTGGGACGACGGGGGGGGCGCGTCCTGAAGCTTTCTTT. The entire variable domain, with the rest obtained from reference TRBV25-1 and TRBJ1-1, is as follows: EADIYQTPRYLVIGTGKKITLECSQTMGHDKMYWYQQDPGMELHLIHYSYGVNSTEKGDLSSESTVSRIRTEHFPLTLESARPSHTSQYLCASSGTTGGARPEAFFGQGTRLTVV.

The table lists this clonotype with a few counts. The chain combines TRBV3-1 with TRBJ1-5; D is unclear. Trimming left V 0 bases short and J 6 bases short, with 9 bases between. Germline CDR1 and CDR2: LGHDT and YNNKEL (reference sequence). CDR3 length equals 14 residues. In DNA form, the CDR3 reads TGTGCCAGCAGCCAAGATGTCTTGACTCAGCCCCAGCATTTT. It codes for CASSQDVLTQPQHF.

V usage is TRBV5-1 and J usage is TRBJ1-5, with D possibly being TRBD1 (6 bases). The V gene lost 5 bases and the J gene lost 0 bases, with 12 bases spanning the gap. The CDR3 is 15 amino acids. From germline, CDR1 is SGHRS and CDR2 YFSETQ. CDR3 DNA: TGCGCCAGCAGTCCGACAGGAGATAGCAATCAGCCCCAGCATTTT. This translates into CASSPTGDSNQPQHF.

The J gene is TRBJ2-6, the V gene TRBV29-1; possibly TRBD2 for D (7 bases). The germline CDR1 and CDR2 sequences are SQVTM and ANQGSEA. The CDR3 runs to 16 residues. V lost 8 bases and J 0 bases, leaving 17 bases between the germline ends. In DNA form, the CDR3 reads TGCAGCTCCCTAGGGGGGGGGGCCTCTGGGGCCAACGTCCTGACTTTC. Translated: CSSLGGGASGANVLTF.

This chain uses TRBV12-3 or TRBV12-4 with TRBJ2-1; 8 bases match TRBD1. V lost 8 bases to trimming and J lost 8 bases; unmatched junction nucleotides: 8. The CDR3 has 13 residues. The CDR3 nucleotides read TGTGCCAGCCTATCGACAGGGGAAGATGAGCAGTTCTTC. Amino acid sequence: CASLSTGEDEQFF.